The T cell receptor (beta chain) described here comes from a study of OX40 agonist ivuxolimab in advanced cancers. Study context: Hepatocellular carcinoma, melanoma, renal cell or head and neck cancer occurred in dose-escalation patients. Three dose-escalation patients had partial responses: one with hepatocellular carcinoma and two with cutaneous melanoma.

Clones were sequenced by immunoSEQ multiplex PCR, and TCRdb holds only the in-frame ones, with some missing. The repertoire holds roughly 26,000 clones, with around nine tenths as singletons. Remarks on this clone: Its antigen is still unknown.

Study-wide findings and caveats: Among the least clonally expanded were partial responders at 0.1-3.0 mg/kg. There was clonal expansion of CD4+ and CD8+ blood T cells by week 6 at 0.1 to 3.0 mg/kg.

This CDR3 comprises 15 residues. Per the germline V gene, CDR1 is SGHVS and CDR2 is FQNEAQ. V was cut by 4 bases and J by 0 bases, with 11 bases left in between. The chain links TRBV7-8 to TRBJ2-3; D is unresolved. The TCR was taken from an adult with an advanced solid tumor such as melanoma, head and neck, liver or kidney cancer. The sample in question was CD4+ or CD8+ T cells sorted from blood, obtained in a trial of the OX40 agonist ivuxolimab. CDR3 DNA sequence: TGTGCCAGCAGCTCCTCCGTCTTAAGCACAGATACGCAGTATTTT. Translating gives CASSSSVLSTDTQYF.